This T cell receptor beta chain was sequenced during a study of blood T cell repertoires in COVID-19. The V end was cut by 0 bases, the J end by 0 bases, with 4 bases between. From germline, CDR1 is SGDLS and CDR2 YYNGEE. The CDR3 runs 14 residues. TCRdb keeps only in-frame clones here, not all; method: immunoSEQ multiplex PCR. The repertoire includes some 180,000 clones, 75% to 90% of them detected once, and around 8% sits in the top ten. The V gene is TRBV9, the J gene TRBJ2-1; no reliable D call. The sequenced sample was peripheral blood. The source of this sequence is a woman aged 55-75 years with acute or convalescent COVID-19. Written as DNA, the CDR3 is TGTGCCAGCAGCGTAGTCAGCTCCTACAATGAGCAGTTCTTC. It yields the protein CASSVVSSYNEQFF.